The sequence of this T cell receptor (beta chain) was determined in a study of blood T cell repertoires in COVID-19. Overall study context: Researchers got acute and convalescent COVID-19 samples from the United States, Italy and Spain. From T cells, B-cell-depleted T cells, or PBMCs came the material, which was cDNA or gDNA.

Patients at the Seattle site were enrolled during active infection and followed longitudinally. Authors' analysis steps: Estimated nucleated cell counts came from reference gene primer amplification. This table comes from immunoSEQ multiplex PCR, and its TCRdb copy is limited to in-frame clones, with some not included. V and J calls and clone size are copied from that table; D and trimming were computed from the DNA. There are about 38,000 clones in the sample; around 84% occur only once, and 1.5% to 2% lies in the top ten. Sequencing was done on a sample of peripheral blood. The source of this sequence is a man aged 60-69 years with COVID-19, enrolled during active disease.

The CDR3 loop reads CASSLSGRYEQYF. CDR3 DNA sequence: TGTGCCAGTTCCCTTAGCGGGAGATACGAGCAGTACTTC. The J gene is TRBJ2-7, the V gene TRBV19; 9 nucleotides align to TRBD2. The CDR3 covers 13 residues. Trimming removed 8 bases from V and 4 bases from J; junction bases left unmatched: 6. Germline CDR1 and CDR2: LNHDA and SQIVND (reference sequence).